The T cell receptor (beta chain) under discussion was sequenced for a study of PD-L1 blockade in urothelial cancer (dated by TCRdb to the late 2010s). For the study in its entirety: Therapy was started in the mid-2010s for all patients, and atezolizumab 1,200 mg was administered intravenously every 3 weeks. An exploratory multi-omic analysis was conducted of the somatic, immune and clinical correlates of response to PD-L1 blockade with atezolizumab in urothelial cancer. A median of about 150,000 T cells and around 81,000 unique TCRs was obtained from blood samples, and a median clonality of approximately 0.08 was observed. Blood samples were analyzed at 3 weeks after treatment start (second dose) and at 6 weeks after treatment start. Durable clinical benefit was defined as a progression-free survival longer than 6 months, and TCR features were additionally tested against progression-free survival and overall survival. About nine tenths of the roughly 29 patients were identified as males with urothelial cancer of bladder origin, and a prior smoking history was reported by 18 of 29 patients. Some 29 patients had pretreatment blood TCR-seq, some 25 had at least one posttreatment blood collection, and some 25 had tumor TCR-seq. Pretreatment tumor samples and matched peripheral blood, collected serially before and after atezolizumab treatment, underwent TCR sequencing. About 10 patients achieved durable clinical benefit and some 20 did not. Patients had an ECOG performance status of 0 or 1 and had received between 0 and 3 prior chemotherapy regimens. In the same patients, pretreatment tumors underwent whole exome sequencing and RNA sequencing in addition to TCR sequencing. The investigation overall reported the following: Small sample size (n of about 30) and many exploratory analyses mean the results are intended to be hypothesis-generating. Improved progression-free and overall survival was associated with having pretreatment peripheral blood TCR clonality below the median. Patients with durable benefit showed greater expansion of tumor-associated TCR clones in peripheral blood 3 weeks after starting treatment (n of about 22, p = 0.022).

The cohort comprised fewer than 35 patients with locally advanced or metastatic urothelial carcinoma treated at Memorial Sloan Kettering on a trial protocol. Peripheral blood mononuclear cells were collected pretreatment and during treatment, with between 1 and 8 total time points per patient. The Qiagen DNeasy Blood extraction kit was used to purify genomic DNA from total PBMCs and tumor samples. PBMCs were collected pretreatment and during treatment, and were isolated and stored as previously described. In the case of this clone: Its binding antigen is unknown. Qualities for individual bases were not recorded, and no much larger clone is one base off.

To estimate absolute template abundance from read counts, synthetic TCR analog templates were spiked into each PCR. TCRbeta CDR3 regions were amplified from genomic DNA with bias-controlled V and J gene primers using the immunoSEQ assay. Rearranged TCRbeta segments were sequenced at approximately 20X coverage. The study's processing was this. Clustering was used to correct sequencing errors, and CDR3s were annotated against IMGT so that V, D and J genes could be assigned. Downstream analyses used only productive TCRbeta rearrangements and left out out-of-frame or stop-codon sequences. To compute clonality, Shannon entropy was normalized by the log of the number of unique productive sequences and then subtracted from one. Clones differing between time points or between blood and tumor were identified by Fisher's exact test with Benjamini-Hochberg correction at adjusted p below 0.01. Held by TCRdb, this immuneACCESS table contains in-frame sequences only and omits some clones. Under half of the omission traces to an unresolved V gene where checked; the cause of the rest is unknown. The D gene and trimming were derived from the DNA, and the V and J assignments and clone size from that table. This sample comprises about 90,000 clones, over 90% of them detected only once. The top ten constitute 8% to 10% of the sample.

The CDR3 holds 13 amino acids from the cysteine to the phenylalanine. The DNA shown is the 39-base CDR3, in frame from base 1. V is pruned by 7 bases and J by 2 bases, leaving 4 bases of the junction without a gene match. CDR1 and CDR2, per the germline V gene (reference sequence), are MNHNY and SVGAGI. This clonotype was obtained from a man in his sixties with urothelial cancer. The sample was PBMCs, taken around atezolizumab (anti-PD-L1) treatment. The sequence joins TRBV6-6 to TRBJ2-5; 7 bases in the junction line up with TRBD2. CDR3 region: CASMGSGQETQYF. The sequenced DNA is TGTGCCAGCATGGGTAGCGGGCAAGAGACCCAGTACTTC.